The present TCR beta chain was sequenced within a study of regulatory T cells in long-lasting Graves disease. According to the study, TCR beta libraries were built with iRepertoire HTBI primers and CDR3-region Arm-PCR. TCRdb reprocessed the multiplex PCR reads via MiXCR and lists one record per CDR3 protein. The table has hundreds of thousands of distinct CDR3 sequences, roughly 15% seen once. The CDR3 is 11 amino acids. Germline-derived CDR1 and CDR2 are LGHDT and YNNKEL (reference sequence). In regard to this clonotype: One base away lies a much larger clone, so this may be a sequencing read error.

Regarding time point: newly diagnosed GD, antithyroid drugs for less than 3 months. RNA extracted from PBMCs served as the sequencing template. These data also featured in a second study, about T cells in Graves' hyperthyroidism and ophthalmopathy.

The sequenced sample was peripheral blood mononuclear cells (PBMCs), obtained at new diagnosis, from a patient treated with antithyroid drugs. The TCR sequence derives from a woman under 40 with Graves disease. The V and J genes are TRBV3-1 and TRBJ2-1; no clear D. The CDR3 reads CASIQGVIAFF. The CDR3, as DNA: TGTGCCAGCATCCAAGGTGTTATCGCGTTCTTC.